The present entry profiles one T cell receptor beta chain with its context. This clone was observed at least ten times. It has no known antigen specificity. Base qualities are not at hand, and no much larger clone is one base apart. All of the isolated RNA was reverse transcribed with the High Capacity cDNA Reverse Transcription Kit, so expressed TCRB transcripts were sequenced. Naive, central memory and regulatory T cell samples underwent deep immunoSEQ sequencing, averaging around 4 million total reads per sample. After sorted cells were lysed in RLT buffer, RNA was extracted with DNase-treated RNeasy Micro or Mini kits, with the choice depending on cell number. To prevent cross-contamination, each cell subset was processed individually, whereas patient and healthy donor samples were processed jointly. The immunoSEQ multiplex PCR was used to amplify TCRB sequences from cDNA, generating 87-bp fragments that spanned the CDR3 region. The amplicons were sequenced using the Illumina HiSeq platform. Per the original workflow: Synthetic template baselines were used to correct PCR bias computationally, reads within Hamming distance 2 were collapsed, and singletons that could not be merged were discarded. Reads were aligned to IMGT to assign V, D and J genes, CDR3 length, and insertions or deletions at six rearrangement sites. Within each subset, clonotype counts were normalized to the number of sorted cells before true diversity and Gini coefficients were calculated with the tcR R package. The overlap coefficient, calculated on TCRB nucleotide sequences, was used to measure repertoire sharing. Out-of-frame TCRB sequences from naive cells were analyzed as a proxy for the pre-selection repertoire. TCRdb limited this immuneACCESS table to in-frame rearrangements with V and J called. A share of clones is missing; checked studies link under half to unresolved V genes, and the rest is unexplained. Clonal size and the V and J genes are those of that table, whereas D and trimming came from the DNA. The table for this sample lists under 250,000 clones; 13% to 15% of them were counted only once. Of the sample, around 0.03% falls within the top ten clones.

This entry is derived from a study of beta chain features in type 1 diabetes listed by TCRdb under 2018. Looking at the study overall: No differences in mean age, gender distribution, total cell number or subset yield were found between patients and healthy donors. A total of around 110,000,000 sorted cells were examined across all samples, and a strong correlation was observed between cell number per subset and RNA yield. The study compared the TCRB repertoires of sorted circulating CD4+ T cell subsets in recently diagnosed type 1 diabetes patients with those in matched healthy donors. Naive and central memory subsets were obtained from all 30 or so donors, but regulatory and stem cell-like memory subsets were isolated from only 8 patients and roughly eight healthy donors.

The germline V gene (reference sequence) specifies SEHNR as CDR1 and FQNEAQ as CDR2. V is clipped by 5 bases and J by 6 bases, and the sequence between their germline boundaries is 13 bases long. The CDR3 spans 14 residues, from the cysteine through the phenylalanine. CDR3 DNA is the only sequence kept; it has 42 bases, read in frame from the first base. Here is what the overall study found, with its caveats: A moderate but significant shortening of TCRB CDR3 length was observed in type 1 diabetes patients in all four CD4+ subsets. The naive, central memory and regulatory TCRB repertoires appeared to resemble one another more closely among patients than among healthy donors. Shorter templates might be favored by PCR, yet because patient and control samples were amplified and corrected together, any such skew would affect both groups equally. HLA sub-analyses involved small numbers of individuals, so any influence of HLA type on TCRB rearrangement remained unresolved. Patients with type 1 diabetes made fewer insertions and deleted more nucleotides at VDJ recombination sites, implying thymic rearrangement abnormalities. Sequencing cDNA rather than genomic DNA could over-represent highly expressing activated cells, although activation and CD3 levels did not differ between groups.

A single peripheral blood draw of approximately 0.11 L on average was collected from each donor into heparinised tubes. Naive, central memory, regulatory and stem cell-like memory CD4+ T cells were sorted on a BD FACSAria II using a panel including CD45RO, CCR7, CD25, CD127, CD95 and CD27. A purity above 95% was achieved for all sorted populations. PBMCs were isolated immediately by Lymphoprep density gradient centrifugation and stained directly without culture. So that batch effects would be minimized, each experiment stained and sorted samples in pairs, pairing one healthy donor with one patient.

The receptor comes from a middle-aged woman in good health. The chain couples TRBV7-9 to TRBJ2-2, and TRBD1 may be the D gene, going by 6 matching bases. Input material: naive CD4+ T cells from blood. Reading the label with the study, this specimen's cell subset or site is: true naive CD4+ T cells. The DNA sequence reads TGTGCCAGCAGCCGACAAGGGGGAGCCGGGGAGCTGTTTTTT. Its amino acids are CASSRQGGAGELFF.